Below are 10 T cell receptor beta chains sequenced from a single sample in a study of T cell responses to AZD1222 COVID-19 vaccine. Assay: immunoSEQ multiplex PCR; the TCRdb copy retains only in-frame clones and omits some. The data contain about 180,000 clones, about 93% of them singletons. Sequencing used peripheral blood, obtained 28 days after the second AZD1222 dose. The receptors here all came from an adult who received the AZD1222 COVID-19 vaccine.

V and J are TRBV5-6 and TRBJ1-5, with D hard to call. This CDR3 is built from 12 residues. V gave up 0 bases and J gave up 4 bases, with 2 bases separating them. Germline CDR1 SGHDT, CDR2 YYEEEE. The CDR3 reads CASSLVNQPQHF. The CDR3 DNA reads TGTGCCAGCAGCTTGGTTAATCAGCCCCAGCATTTT.

The chain employs TRBV20-1 and TRBJ2-4, with unresolved D. CDR1 is DFQATT and CDR2 is SNEGSKA in the germline V gene (reference sequence). The CDR3 is 16 amino acids. The ends were cut back, 3 bases at V and 0 bases at J, with 15 bases in the middle. In DNA, the CDR3 is TGCAGTGCTAGTGTCGGCCGACTTCTAGCCAAAAACATTCAGTACTTC. Residues: CSASVGRLLAKNIQYF.

CDR3 in amino acids: CASSPGTGLPNEKLFF. The CDR3 DNA reads as TGTGCCAGTAGTCCCGGGACAGGGCTCCCTAATGAAAAACTGTTTTTT. The chain links TRBV9 to TRBJ1-4; 9 nucleotides agree with TRBD1. The CDR3 length is 16 residues. From germline, CDR1 is SGDLS and CDR2 YYNGEE. V lost 8 bases, J lost 3 bases, and 11 bases stayed unmatched.

The CDR3 sequence: CASSLGRDRGGETQYF. The CDR3 DNA reads as TGCGCCAGCAGCTTGGGCCGGGATAGGGGAGGGGAGACCCAGTACTTC. V usage is TRBV5-1 and J usage is TRBJ2-5; 7 bases fit TRBD2. Germline V gene sequence: CDR1 SGHRS, CDR2 YFSETQ. The CDR3 sequence is 16 residues long. J gave up 5 bases and V 0 bases, and 10 bases lay outside the gene matches.

V and J are TRBV27 and TRBJ2-5, with TRBD1 identical over 7 bases. This CDR3 contains 17 residues. From germline, CDR1 is MNHEY and CDR2 SMNVEV (reference sequence). J lost 3 bases, V lost 2 bases, and 12 bases had no gene match. The chain's CDR3 is CASSLSWDSALKETQYF. The CDR3 nucleotides read TGTGCCAGCAGTTTAAGTTGGGACAGTGCCCTCAAAGAGACCCAGTACTTC.

The rearrangement joins TRBV6-6 to TRBJ2-2; D is possibly TRBD1 (5 bases). The CDR3 sequence is 15 residues long. V shed 0 bases and J shed 1 base, with 6 bases lying between them. The germline gives CDR1 MNHNY, CDR2 SVGAGI (reference sequence). CDR3 sequence: CASSYSQGNTGELFF. The CDR3, as DNA: TGTGCCAGCAGTTACTCTCAGGGGAACACCGGGGAGCTGTTTTTT.

The rearrangement joins TRBV6-2 or TRBV6-3 to TRBJ1-1, with D perhaps TRBD1 (5 bases). Germline-derived CDR1 and CDR2 are MNHEY and SVGEGT. Trimming left V 0 bases short and J 3 bases short, with 8 bases between. This CDR3 contains 14 residues. The CDR3 reads CASSYSGGHTEAFF. The CDR3 nucleotides are TGTGCCAGCAGTTACTCGGGGGGACACACTGAAGCTTTCTTT.

V gene TRBV5-1 combines with J gene TRBJ1-1, with TRBD1 as a possible D gene (6 bases). CDR1 is SGHRS and CDR2 is YFSETQ in the germline V gene. Trimming removed 5 bases from V and 2 bases from J, with 16 bases in between. This CDR3 has 15 residues. The CDR3 loop reads CASRGNREPNTEAFF. CDR3 DNA: TGCGCCAGCAGGGGGAACAGGGAGCCCAACACTGAAGCTTTCTTT.

This CDR3 is CASSLQLAGTDTQYF. CDR3 sequence (DNA): TGTGCCAGCAGCTTACAACTCGCAGGCACAGATACGCAGTATTTT. The rearrangement joins TRBV7-3 to TRBJ2-3; D gene unclear. Trimming removed 2 bases from V and 1 base from J, with 10 bases in between. This CDR3 spans 15 amino acids. Germline values: CDR1 SGHTA, CDR2 FQGTGA.

The chain couples TRBV19 to TRBJ2-1; no reliable D call. Germline lookup yields CDR1 LNHDA and CDR2 SQIVND (reference sequence). This CDR3 spans 13 amino acids. Trimming took 7 bases from V and 4 from J, leaving 11 bases between them. CDR3 nucleotides: TGTGCCAGTAACCCGAACGGATACAATGAGCAGTTCTTC. Its protein product is CASNPNGYNEQFF.